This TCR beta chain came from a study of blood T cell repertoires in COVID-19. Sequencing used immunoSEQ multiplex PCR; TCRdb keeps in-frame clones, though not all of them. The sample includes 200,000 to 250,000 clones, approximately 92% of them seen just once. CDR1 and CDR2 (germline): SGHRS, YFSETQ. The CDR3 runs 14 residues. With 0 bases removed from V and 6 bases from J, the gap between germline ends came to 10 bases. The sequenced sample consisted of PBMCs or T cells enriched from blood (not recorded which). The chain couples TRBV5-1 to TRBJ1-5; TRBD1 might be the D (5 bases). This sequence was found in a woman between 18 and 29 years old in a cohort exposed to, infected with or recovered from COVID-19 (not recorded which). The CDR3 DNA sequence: TGCGCCAGCAGCTTGGATGGGAGGGGTCAGCCCCAGCATTTT. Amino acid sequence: CASSLDGRGQPQHF.